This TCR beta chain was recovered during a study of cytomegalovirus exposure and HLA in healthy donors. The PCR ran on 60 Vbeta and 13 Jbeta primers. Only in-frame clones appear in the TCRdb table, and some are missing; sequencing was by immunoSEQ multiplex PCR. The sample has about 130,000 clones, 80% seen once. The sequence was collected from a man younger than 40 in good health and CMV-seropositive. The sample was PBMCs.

In nucleotides, the CDR3 is TGTGCGACGTATAGGGGGAGTCTGGGGGATTTCTATGGCTACACCTTC. As protein: CATYRGSLGDFYGYTF. The V call is TRBV19, the J call TRBJ1-2, with TRBD1 as a possible D gene (6 bases). This CDR3 is 16 amino acids long. Looked up from germline, CDR1 is LNHDA and CDR2 is SQIVND (reference sequence).